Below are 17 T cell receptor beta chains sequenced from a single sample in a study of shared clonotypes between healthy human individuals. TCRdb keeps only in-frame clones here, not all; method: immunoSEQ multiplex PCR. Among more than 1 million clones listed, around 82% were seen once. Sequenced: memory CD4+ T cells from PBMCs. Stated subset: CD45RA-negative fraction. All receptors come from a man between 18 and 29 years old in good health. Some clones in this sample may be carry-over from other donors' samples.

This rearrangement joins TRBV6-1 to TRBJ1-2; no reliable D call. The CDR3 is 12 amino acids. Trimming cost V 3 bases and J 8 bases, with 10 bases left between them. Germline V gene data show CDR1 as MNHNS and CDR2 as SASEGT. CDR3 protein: CASSESAWGYTF. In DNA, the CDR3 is TGTGCCAGCAGTGAGTCAGCGTGGGGCTACACCTTC.

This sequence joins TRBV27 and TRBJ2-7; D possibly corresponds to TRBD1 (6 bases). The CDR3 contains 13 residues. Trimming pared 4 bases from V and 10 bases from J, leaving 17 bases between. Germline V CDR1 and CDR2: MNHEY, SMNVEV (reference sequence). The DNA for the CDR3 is TGTGCCAGCAGTTACCGCCGGGACACAGAACAGTACTTC. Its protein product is CASSYRRDTEQYF.

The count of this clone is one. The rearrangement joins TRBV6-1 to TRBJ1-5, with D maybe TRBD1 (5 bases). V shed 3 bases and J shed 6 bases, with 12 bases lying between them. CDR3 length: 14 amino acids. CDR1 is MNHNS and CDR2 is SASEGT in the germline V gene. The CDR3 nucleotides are TGTGCCAGCAGTGACGCTCAGGGTTTTCAGCCCCAGCATTTT. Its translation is CASSDAQGFQPQHF.

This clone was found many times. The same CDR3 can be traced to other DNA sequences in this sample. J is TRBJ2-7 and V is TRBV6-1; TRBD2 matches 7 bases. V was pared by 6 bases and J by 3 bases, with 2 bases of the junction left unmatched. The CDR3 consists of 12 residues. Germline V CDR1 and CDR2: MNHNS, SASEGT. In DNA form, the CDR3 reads TGTGCCAGCAGAGAGCGGGACTACGAGCAGTACTTC. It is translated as CASRERDYEQYF.

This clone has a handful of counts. CDR3 protein: CASKYRENTGELFF. CDR3 coding DNA: TGCGCCAGCAAGTACAGGGAGAACACCGGGGAGCTGTTTTTT. The rearrangement uses TRBV5-1 and TRBJ2-2, with D possibly being TRBD1 (6 bases). The CDR3 runs 14 residues. V was trimmed by 6 bases and J by 1 base, leaving 10 bases between them. Germline CDR1 and CDR2: SGHRS and YFSETQ.

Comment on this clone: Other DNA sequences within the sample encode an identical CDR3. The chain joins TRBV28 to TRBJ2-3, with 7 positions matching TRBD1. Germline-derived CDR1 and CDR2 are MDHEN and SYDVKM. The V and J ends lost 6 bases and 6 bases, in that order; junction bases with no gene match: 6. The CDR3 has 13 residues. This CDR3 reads CASSPGGPDTQYF. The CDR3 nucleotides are TGTGCCAGCAGCCCAGGGGGACCCGATACGCAGTATTTT.

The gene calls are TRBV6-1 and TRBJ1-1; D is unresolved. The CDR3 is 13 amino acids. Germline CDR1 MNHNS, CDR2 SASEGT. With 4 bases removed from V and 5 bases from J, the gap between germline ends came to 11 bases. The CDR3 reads CASSGQRVTEAFF. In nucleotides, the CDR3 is TGTGCCAGCAGTGGTCAACGAGTTACTGAAGCTTTCTTT.

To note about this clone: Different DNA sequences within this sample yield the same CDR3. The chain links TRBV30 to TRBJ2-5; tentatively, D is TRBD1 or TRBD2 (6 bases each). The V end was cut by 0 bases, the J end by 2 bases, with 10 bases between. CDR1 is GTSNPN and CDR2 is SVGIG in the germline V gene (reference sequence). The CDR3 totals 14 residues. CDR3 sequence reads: CAWSVGGSQETQYF. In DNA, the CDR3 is TGTGCCTGGAGTGTAGGGGGGTCACAAGAGACCCAGTACTTC.

In DNA, the CDR3 is TGTGCCAGCAGCGAGCATCCGGCGACAAATTTGGATGGCACCTTC. Encoded protein: CASSEHPATNLDGTF. The gene calls are TRBV6-1 and TRBJ1-2; D remains ambiguous. The CDR3 consists of 15 residues. The germline V gene has CDR1 MNHNS and CDR2 SASEGT. The V end was cut by 6 bases, the J end by 13 bases, with 27 bases between.

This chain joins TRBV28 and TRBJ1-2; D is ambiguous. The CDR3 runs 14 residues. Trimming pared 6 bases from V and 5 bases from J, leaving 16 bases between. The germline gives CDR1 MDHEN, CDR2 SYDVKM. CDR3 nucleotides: TGTGCCAGCAGCCAGGACGGAGCGTTATATGGCTACACCTTC. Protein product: CASSQDGALYGYTF.

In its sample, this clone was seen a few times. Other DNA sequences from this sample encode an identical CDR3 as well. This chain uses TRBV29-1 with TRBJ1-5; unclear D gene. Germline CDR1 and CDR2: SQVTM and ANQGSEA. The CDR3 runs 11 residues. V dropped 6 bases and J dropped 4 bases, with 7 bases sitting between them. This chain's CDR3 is CSVGGNQPQHF. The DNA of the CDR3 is TGCAGCGTGGGAGGGAATCAGCCCCAGCATTTT.

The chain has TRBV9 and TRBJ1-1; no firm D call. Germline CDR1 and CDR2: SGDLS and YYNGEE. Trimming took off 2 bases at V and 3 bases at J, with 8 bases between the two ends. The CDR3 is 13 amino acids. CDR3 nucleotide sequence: TGTGCCAGCAGCGTCCGGGATGACACTGAAGCTTTCTTT. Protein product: CASSVRDDTEAFF. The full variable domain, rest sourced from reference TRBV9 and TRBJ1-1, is DSGVTQTPKHLITATGQRVTLRCSPRSGDLSVYWYQQSLDQGLQFLIQYYNGEERAKGNILERFSAQQFPDLHSELNLSSLELGDSALYFCASSVRDDTEAFFGQGTRLTVV.

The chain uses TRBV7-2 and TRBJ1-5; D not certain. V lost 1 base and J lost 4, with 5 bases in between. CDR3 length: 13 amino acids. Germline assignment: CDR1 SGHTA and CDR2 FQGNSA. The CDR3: CASSLEWNQPQHF. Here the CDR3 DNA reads TGTGCCAGCAGCTTAGAATGGAATCAGCCCCAGCATTTT. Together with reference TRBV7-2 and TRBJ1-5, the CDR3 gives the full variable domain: GAGVSQSPSNKVTEKGKDVELRCDPISGHTALYWYRQSLGQGLEFLIYFQGNSAPDKSGLPSDRFSAERTGGSVSTLTIQRTQQEDSAVYLCASSLEWNQPQHFGDGTRLSIL.

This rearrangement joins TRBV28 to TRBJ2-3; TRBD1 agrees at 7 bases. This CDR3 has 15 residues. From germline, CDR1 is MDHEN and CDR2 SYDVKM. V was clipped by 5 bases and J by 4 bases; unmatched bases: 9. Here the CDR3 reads CASSAATGWADTQYF. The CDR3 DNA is TGTGCCAGCAGTGCGGCGACAGGGTGGGCAGATACGCAGTATTTT.

CDR3 nucleotide sequence: TGTGCCAGCAGCGTAAGACAGGGGGGTACAGATACGCAGTATTTT. Amino acid sequence: CASSVRQGGTDTQYF. This chain links TRBV7-9 with TRBJ2-3; 9 bases fit TRBD1. The germline gives CDR1 SEHNR, CDR2 FQNEAQ (reference sequence). The CDR3 runs to 15 residues. V trimming: 5 bases; J trimming: 3 bases; junction bases outside the gene matches: 6.

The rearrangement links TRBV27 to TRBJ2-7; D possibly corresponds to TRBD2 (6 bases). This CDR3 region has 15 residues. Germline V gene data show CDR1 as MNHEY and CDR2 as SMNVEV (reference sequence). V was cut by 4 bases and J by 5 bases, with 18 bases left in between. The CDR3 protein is CASSSTREGYHEQYF. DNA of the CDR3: TGTGCCAGCAGTTCGACTAGAGAGGGTTACCACGAGCAGTACTTC.

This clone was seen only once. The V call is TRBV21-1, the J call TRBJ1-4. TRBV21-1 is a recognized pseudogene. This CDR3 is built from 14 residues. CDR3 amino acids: CATFSGGSNEKLFF. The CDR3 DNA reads TGTGCCACCTTCTCCGGGGGTTCTAATGAAAAACTGTTTTTT.